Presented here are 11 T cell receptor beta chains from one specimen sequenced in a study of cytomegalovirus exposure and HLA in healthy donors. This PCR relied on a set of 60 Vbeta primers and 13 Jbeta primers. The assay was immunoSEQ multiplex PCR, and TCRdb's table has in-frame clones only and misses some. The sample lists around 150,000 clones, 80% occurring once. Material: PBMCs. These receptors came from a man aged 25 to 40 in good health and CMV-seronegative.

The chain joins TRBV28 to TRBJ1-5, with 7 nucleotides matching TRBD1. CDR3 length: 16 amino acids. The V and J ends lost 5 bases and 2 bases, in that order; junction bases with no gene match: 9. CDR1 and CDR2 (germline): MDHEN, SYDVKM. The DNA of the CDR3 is TGTGCCAGCAGTCCGCAGGGGGATCGGGGCAATCAGCCCCAGCATTTT. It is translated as CASSPQGDRGNQPQHF.

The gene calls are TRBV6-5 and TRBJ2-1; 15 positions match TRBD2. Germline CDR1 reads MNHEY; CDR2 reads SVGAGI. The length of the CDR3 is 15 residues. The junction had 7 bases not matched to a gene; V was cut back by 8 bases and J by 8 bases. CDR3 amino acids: CASSGLAGGEDEQFF. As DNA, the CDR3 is TGTGCCAGCTCGGGACTAGCGGGAGGTGAGGATGAGCAGTTCTTC.

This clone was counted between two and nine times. The CDR3 DNA is TGTGCCAGTACCTCCGGGAGCGAGCAGTTCTTC. Amino acid sequence: CASTSGSEQFF. This chain joins TRBV19 and TRBJ2-1; D may be TRBD2 (6 bases). The CDR3 covers 11 residues. Germline V lookup: CDR1 LNHDA, CDR2 SQIVND (reference sequence). V was shortened by 7 bases and J by 10 bases, with 11 bases between the two germline ends.

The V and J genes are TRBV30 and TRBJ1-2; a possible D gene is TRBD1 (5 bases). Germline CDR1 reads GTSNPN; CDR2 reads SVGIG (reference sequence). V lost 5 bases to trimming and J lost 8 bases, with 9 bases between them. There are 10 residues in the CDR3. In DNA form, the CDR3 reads TGTGCCTGGGATACAGGCGGCTACACCTTC. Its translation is CAWDTGGYTF.

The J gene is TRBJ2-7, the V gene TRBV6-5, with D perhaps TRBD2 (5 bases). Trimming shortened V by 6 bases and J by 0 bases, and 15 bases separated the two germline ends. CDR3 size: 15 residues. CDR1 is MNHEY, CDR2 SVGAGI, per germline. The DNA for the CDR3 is TGTGCCAGCAGGGGAGAGGCAGAGGCCTCCTACGAGCAGTACTTC. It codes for CASRGEAEASYEQYF.

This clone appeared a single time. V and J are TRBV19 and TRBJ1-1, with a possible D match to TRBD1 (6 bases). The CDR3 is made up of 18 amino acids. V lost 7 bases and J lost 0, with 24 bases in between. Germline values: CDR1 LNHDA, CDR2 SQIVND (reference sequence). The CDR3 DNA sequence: TGTGCCAGTACTCTCCCAGGGGCCGAATATGCCGTGAACACTGAAGCTTTCTTT. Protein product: CASTLPGAEYAVNTEAFF.

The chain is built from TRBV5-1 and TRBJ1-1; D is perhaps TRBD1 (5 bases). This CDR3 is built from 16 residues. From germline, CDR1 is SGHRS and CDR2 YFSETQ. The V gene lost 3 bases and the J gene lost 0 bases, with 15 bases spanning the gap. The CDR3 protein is CASSSTETPLNTEAFF. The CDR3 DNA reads TGCGCCAGCAGCTCGACAGAAACCCCTTTGAACACTGAAGCTTTCTTT.

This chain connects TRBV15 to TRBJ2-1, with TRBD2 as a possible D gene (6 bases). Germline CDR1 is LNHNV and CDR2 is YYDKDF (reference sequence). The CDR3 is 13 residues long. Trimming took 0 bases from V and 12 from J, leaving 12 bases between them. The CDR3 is CATSREGGYGQFF. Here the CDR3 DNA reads TGTGCCACCAGCAGAGAGGGGGGTTACGGGCAGTTCTTC.

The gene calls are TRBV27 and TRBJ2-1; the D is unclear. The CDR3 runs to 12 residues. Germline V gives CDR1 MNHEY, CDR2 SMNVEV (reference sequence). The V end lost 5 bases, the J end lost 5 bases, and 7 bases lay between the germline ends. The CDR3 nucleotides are TGTGCCAGCAGTGAAAAGCACAATGAGCAGTTCTTC. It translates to CASSEKHNEQFF.

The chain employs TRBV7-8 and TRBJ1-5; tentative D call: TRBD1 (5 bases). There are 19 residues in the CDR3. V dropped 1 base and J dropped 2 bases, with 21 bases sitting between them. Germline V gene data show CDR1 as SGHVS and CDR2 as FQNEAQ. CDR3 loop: CASSLGSGLVKVGNQPQHF. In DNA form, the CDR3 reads TGTGCCAGCAGCTTAGGCTCAGGGTTGGTAAAAGTCGGCAATCAGCCCCAGCATTTT.

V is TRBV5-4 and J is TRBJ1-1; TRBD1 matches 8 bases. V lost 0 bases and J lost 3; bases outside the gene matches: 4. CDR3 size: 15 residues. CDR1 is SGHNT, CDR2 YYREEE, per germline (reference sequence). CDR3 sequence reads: CASSLVDRGDTEAFF. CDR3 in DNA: TGTGCCAGCAGCTTGGTCGACAGGGGAGACACTGAAGCTTTCTTT.